The clone carrying this T cell receptor (beta chain) appeared many times. The antigen is undetermined. This sample was included in a study of T-cell reconstitution after alpha-beta-depleted transplantation in children. General study results and limits: As was reported, about two months after transplant, alpha-beta T cells came from several hundred expanded graft clones. At the one-year point after transplant, T-cell counts and TCRbeta diversity were found to come mostly from T cells that had been newly produced.

V dropped 5 bases and J dropped 3 bases, with 16 bases sitting between them. The germline gives CDR1 DFQATT, CDR2 SNEGSKA (reference sequence). CDR3 size: 14 residues. Using unique molecular identifiers, the investigators prepared the TCRbeta library. TCRdb processed the PCR reads anew with MiXCR; each CDR3 protein has one entry. Of 65,000 to 75,000 distinct CDR3 sequences listed, over 4.5% are singletons. The sample in question was PBMCs, mostly from graft donor cells, obtained 180 days after TCRalphabeta/CD19-depleted stem cell transplant. This TCR derives from a boy in the first two years of life who had a stem cell transplant for acute myeloid leukemia, so the T cells may come from the graft donor. This chain uses TRBV20-1 with TRBJ2-5; D is perhaps TRBD1 or TRBD2 (5 bases each). The CDR3 DNA reads TGCAGTGCTCCCGGGACCACGGTCGAAGAGACCCAGTACTTC. The encoded protein is CSAPGTTVEETQYF.